Detailed here is one T cell receptor (beta chain). What it recognizes is unknown. The data are from a study of T cell responses to AZD1222 COVID-19 vaccine. Germline loops: CDR1 MNHEY, CDR2 SVGAGI. The CDR3 consists of 15 residues. With V trimmed by 6 bases and J by 4 bases, 9 bases remained unmatched. Pooled in the analysis were second doses at about 4 or about 12 weeks. Profiled with immunoSEQ multiplex PCR; TCRdb holds only in-frame clones, not every one. Here the sample spans about 39,000 clones, more than 70% being singletons. Regarding the study as a whole: Epitopes outside B.1.351 and B.1.1.7 mutated regions reportedly drew nearly half of spike TCRs. The study found Spike-specific TCR breadth and depth rose after two AZD1222 doses.

The sample was peripheral blood, taken 28 days after the second AZD1222 dose. The rearrangement uses TRBV6-5 and TRBJ1-5; the match to TRBD1 covers 7 bases. The sequence came from an adult who received the AZD1222 COVID-19 vaccine. The DNA of the CDR3 is TGTGCCAGCAGAGCCGAGGGACAGAGTAATCAGCCCCAGCATTTT. Translating it yields CASRAEGQSNQPQHF.